A single sample is the source of the 13 T cell receptor beta chains below, sequenced in a study of T cell responses to AZD1222 COVID-19 vaccine (dated by TCRdb to the early 2020s). The meaning of the sample's time point label: baseline before first vaccination. Receptor libraries were prepared by the immunoSEQ multiplex PCR assay. Imported from immuneACCESS, the table was reduced by TCRdb to in-frame sequences with V and J called. These copies leave out some clones; in studies compared against another copy, an unresolved V gene accounts for under half, and the cause of the remainder is not known. This sample gives about 120,000 clones in total; 80% to 90% of them show up just once. The ten largest clones take up roughly 12% of the sample. The sample consisted of peripheral blood, taken on day 0 of AZD1222 vaccination. The receptors stem from an adult in good health.

The gene calls are TRBV5-1 and TRBJ2-7; tentatively, D is TRBD1 or TRBD2 (6 bases each). The length of the CDR3 is 15 residues. The V gene lost 0 bases and the J gene lost 3 bases, with 13 bases spanning the gap. From germline, CDR1 is SGHRS and CDR2 YFSETQ. The CDR3 DNA follows: TGCGCCAGCAGCTTGGGATTGGGGGGCATCTACGAGCAGTACTTC. Translating gives CASSLGLGGIYEQYF. The entire variable domain, with the rest obtained from reference TRBV5-1 and TRBJ2-7, is as follows: KAGVTQTPRYLIKTRGQQVTLSCSPISGHRSVSWYQQTPGQGLQFLFEYFSETQRNKGNFPGRFSGRQFSNSRSEMNVSTLELGDSALYLCASSLGLGGIYEQYFGPGTRLTVT.

The rearrangement uses TRBV9 and TRBJ1-3; possibly TRBD1 for D (5 bases). Germline lookup yields CDR1 SGDLS and CDR2 YYNGEE. The CDR3 extends over 18 amino acids. V was pared by 4 bases and J by 0 bases, with 20 bases between. CDR3 sequence (DNA): TGTGCCAGCAGCTTAAGCGATGGGGCAGGAGGCTCTGGAAACACCATATATTTT. It is translated as CASSLSDGAGGSGNTIYF. The full variable domain, in which reference TRBV9 and TRBJ1-3 provide the parts outside the CDR3, is DSGVTQTPKHLITATGQRVTLRCSPRSGDLSVYWYQQSLDQGLQFLIQYYNGEERAKGNILERFSAQQFPDLHSELNLSSLELGDSALYFCASSLSDGAGGSGNTIYFGEGSWLTVV.

The count of this clone is one. The rearrangement uses TRBV5-4 and TRBJ1-4, with a weak D call TRBD1 (6 bases). The CDR3 loop spans 15 amino acids. The germline CDR1 and CDR2 sequences are SGHNT and YYREEE (reference sequence). Trimming took off 4 bases at V and 5 bases at J, with 15 bases between the two ends. CDR3 sequence: CASSRARGGNEKLFF. CDR3 sequence (DNA): TGTGCCAGCAGCAGGGCCAGGGGAGGCAATGAAAAACTGTTTTTT. Complete variable domain (other parts from reference TRBV5-4 and TRBJ1-4): ETGVTQSPTHLIKTRGQQVTLRCSSQSGHNTVSWYQQALGQGPQFIFQYYREEENGRGNFPPRFSGLQFPNYSSELNVNALELDDSALYLCASSRARGGNEKLFFGSGTQLSVL.

The J gene is TRBJ2-4, the V gene TRBV11-2; D is unclear. The germline CDR1 and CDR2 sequences are SGHAT and FQNNGV. CDR3 size: 14 residues. V was trimmed by 1 base and J by 2 bases, leaving 6 bases between them. The CDR3 bases are TGTGCCAGCAGCTTAGGTGGAACCAAAAACATTCAGTACTTC. Translated: CASSLGGTKNIQYF.

The chain employs TRBV3-1 (or the pseudogene TRBV3-2) and TRBJ2-7; 9 bases match TRBD2. The CDR3 length is 23 residues. Trimming cost V 4 bases and J 0 bases; bases outside gene matches: 28. Looked up from germline, CDR1 is LGHDT and CDR2 is YNNKEL (reference sequence). CDR3 loop: CASSRQTFSPPLAGMRGSYEQYF. The CDR3 DNA sequence: TGTGCCAGCAGCCGCCAGACATTCTCACCACCCCTAGCGGGGATGAGGGGCTCCTACGAGCAGTACTTC.

The DNA of the CDR3 is TGTGCCAGCAGGGGGCTGGGGAGTAATGAAAAACTGTTTTTT. This gives the protein CASRGLGSNEKLFF. The chain carries TRBV6-5 and TRBJ1-4, with D tentatively TRBD1 (5 bases). The germline V gene has CDR1 MNHEY and CDR2 SVGAGI. V was clipped by 6 bases and J by 4 bases, with 12 bases between them. This CDR3 region has 14 residues.

The rearrangement uses TRBV6-5 and TRBJ1-2; D is unclear. CDR1 is MNHEY, CDR2 SVGAGI, per germline. The CDR3 covers 11 residues. V lost 6 bases and J 7 bases, leaving 9 bases between the germline ends. The CDR3 here is CASRNSAGYTF. CDR3 DNA: TGTGCCAGCAGAAACTCTGCTGGCTACACCTTC.

This clone occurred once. The CDR3 DNA reads TGTGCCAGCAGTTACTCGGGAAGCCAAGAGACCCAGTACTTC. Residues: CASSYSGSQETQYF. The V and J genes are TRBV6-6 and TRBJ2-5; D is unresolved. Trimming cost V 0 bases and J 1 base, with 6 bases left between them. Germline CDR1 is MNHNY and CDR2 is SVGAGI (reference sequence). This CDR3 is 14 amino acids long.

J is TRBJ2-3 and V is TRBV7-2; 7 nucleotides line up with TRBD1. Germline V gene sequence: CDR1 SGHTA, CDR2 FQGNSA. V lost 5 bases to trimming and J lost 1 base; unmatched junction nucleotides: 3. The CDR3 contains 14 residues. The DNA of the CDR3 is TGTGCCAGCAGCGGGACAGCGGGCACAGATACGCAGTATTTT. Translating it yields CASSGTAGTDTQYF.

This chain connects TRBV9 to TRBJ1-6; D perhaps matches TRBD1 (5 bases). CDR3 length: 17 residues. Trimming cost V 4 bases and J 0 bases, with 14 bases left between them. Looked up from germline, CDR1 is SGDLS and CDR2 is YYNGEE. The CDR3 sequence: CASSSGAVSSYNSPLHF. The CDR3 nucleotides read TGTGCCAGCAGCAGCGGGGCGGTGAGCTCCTATAATTCACCCCTCCACTTT. The whole variable domain, remainder taken from reference TRBV9 and TRBJ1-6, is DSGVTQTPKHLITATGQRVTLRCSPRSGDLSVYWYQQSLDQGLQFLIQYYNGEERAKGNILERFSAQQFPDLHSELNLSSLELGDSALYFCASSSGAVSSYNSPLHFGNGTRLTVT.

Only one count was recorded for this clone. The gene calls are TRBV27 and TRBJ2-5, with 7 bases matching TRBD2. The CDR3 is 17 amino acids. V dropped 3 bases and J dropped 0; count of bases not matched to a gene: 10. Germline-derived CDR1 and CDR2 are MNHEY and SMNVEV (reference sequence). Here the CDR3 reads CASSLIGGERYQETQYF. The CDR3 coding sequence is TGTGCCAGCAGTTTGATTGGGGGGGAGAGATACCAAGAGACCCAGTACTTC.

This sequence joins TRBV6-5 and TRBJ2-1; no clear D gene. CDR3 length: 15 amino acids. V gave up 5 bases and J gave up 15 bases, with 26 bases separating them. CDR1 MNHEY and CDR2 SVGAGI come from the germline V gene. DNA of the CDR3: TGTGCCAGCAGTCCTCTCTCGGCGGTGAATTTCCGGTCGTTCTTC. This codes for CASSPLSAVNFRSFF.

V gene TRBV5-1 combines with J gene TRBJ1-5, with a weak D call TRBD1 (5 bases). Germline CDR1 and CDR2: SGHRS and YFSETQ. V lost 1 base and J lost 0, with 8 bases in between. The CDR3 has 15 amino acids. The CDR3 nucleotides read TGCGCCAGCAGCTTGTCAGGGACTAGCAATCAGCCCCAGCATTTT. Its translation: CASSLSGTSNQPQHF. Based on the CDR3 plus reference TRBV5-1 and TRBJ1-5, the full variable domain is KAGVTQTPRYLIKTRGQQVTLSCSPISGHRSVSWYQQTPGQGLQFLFEYFSETQRNKGNFPGRFSGRQFSNSRSEMNVSTLELGDSALYLCASSLSGTSNQPQHFGDGTRLSIL.